This T cell receptor (beta chain) was identified in a study of T cell changes during pregnancy in multiple sclerosis. Germline V CDR1 and CDR2: MNHEY, SMNVEV (reference sequence). The CDR3 totals 19 residues. V was clipped by 6 bases and J by 1 base; unmatched bases: 9. Clones were read by immunoSEQ multiplex PCR, and TCRdb kept only the in-frame ones, dropping some. The table shows about 75,000 clones, with 89% occurring only once. This clone was observed once. The material was peripheral blood, obtained in the first trimester of pregnancy. V is TRBV27 and J is TRBJ2-2, with TRBD2 matching over 15 bases. This TCR was recovered from a female donor in good health, enrolled as a control in a pregnancy study. CDR3 loop: CASRAGLAGGPGNTGELFF. In nucleotides, the CDR3 is TGTGCCAGCAGGGCTGGACTAGCGGGAGGGCCAGGGAACACCGGGGAGCTGTTTTTT.